Sequencing of this T cell receptor beta chain was carried out in a study of blood T cells in healthy people across ages. Whole-study findings and limits: A strong correlation was found between TCR beta diversity and the percentage of naive T cells. Across the age range, TCR beta diversity per million T cells fell in a roughly linear way.

Each sample gave at least 6.5 million isolated PBMCs. Using a J-beta primer mix together with a sample-barcoded 5' primer, a second PCR was run for roughly 6 to 12 cycles. Using its own MiXCR run on the 5' RACE reads, TCRdb lists one record per CDR3 protein. The sample yields about 650,000 distinct CDR3 sequences, about 32% seen once. Germline CDR1 SGHVS, CDR2 FNYEAQ. The CDR3 runs to 12 residues. Trimming cost V 5 bases and J 3 bases, with 7 bases left between them. This clonotype was recorded many times. What it binds is not known. The rearrangement links TRBV7-6 to TRBJ2-5; D is uncertain. The material sequenced was blood. The TCR sequence derives from an elderly woman in good health. The CDR3 DNA reads TGTGCCAGCAGCACGCCGAAAGAGACCCAGTACTTC. Its protein is CASSTPKETQYF.